These T cell receptor beta chains were read from a single sample in a study of T cells in localized non-small cell lung cancer. Some clones are missing from TCRdb's copy, which holds only in-frame ones; the method was immunoSEQ multiplex PCR. The top ten clones hold 22% of a sample with about 22,000 clones, roughly nine tenths of them seen once. The sequencing here drew on PBMCs, taken before any cancer treatment. The receptors derive from a man aged 40 to 70 with stage II squamous cell lung carcinoma. The CDR3 runs from the conserved cysteine through the conserved F or W. Fields, in order: clone size, D gene, J gene, V gene, CDR3 protein, CDR3 DNA. D genes are given only for firm matches. Some rows mark clone size as missing; the rest say once, few, many or name a class of expanded clone.

- - TRBJ2-7 TRBV27 CASSLGTNPSSYEQYF TGTGCCAGCAGTCTAGGGACCAACCCAAGCTCCTACGAGCAGTACTTC
- - TRBJ2-5 TRBV2 CASSVTAGGETQYF TGTGCCAGCAGTGTTACAGCCGGGGGAGAGACCCAGTACTTC
once - TRBJ1-3 TRBV30 CASLDGRSGNTIYF TGTGCCTCTCTGGACGGCCGCTCTGGAAACACCATATATTTT
- TRBD1 TRBJ1-5 TRBV7-2 CASSARQGTNQPQHF TGTGCCAGCAGCGCCCGACAGGGGACGAATCAGCCCCAGCATTTT
- - TRBJ1-3 TRBV7-9 CASSFRGPSGNTIYF TGTGCCAGCAGCTTCAGGGGACCCTCTGGAAACACCATATATTTT
- - TRBJ2-1 TRBV10-3 CAISESGSSYNEQFF TGTGCCATCAGTGAGTCAGGAAGCTCCTACAATGAGCAGTTCTTC
- - TRBJ2-3 TRBV10-1 CASSARGTDTQYF TGCGCCAGCAGTGCCCGGGGAACAGATACGCAGTATTTT
- - TRBJ1-5 TRBV2 CASSGGSYSNQPQHF TGTGCCAGCAGTGGAGGCAGCTATAGCAATCAGCCCCAGCATTTT
- - TRBJ1-1 TRBV7-6 CASSKLRAAEAFF TGTGCCAGCAGCAAATTAAGGGCGGCTGAAGCTTTCTTT
- - TRBJ2-1 TRBV7-9 CASSRLRAFHNEQFF TGTGCCAGCAGCCGCTTAAGGGCCTTCCACAATGAGCAGTTCTTC
- - TRBJ2-1 TRBV19 CASSISGNSYNEQFF TGTGCCAGTAGTATTAGCGGAAACTCCTACAATGAGCAGTTCTTC
once - TRBJ2-7 TRBV14 CASSQLSGPYEQYF TGTGCCAGCAGCCAACTGTCCGGCCCCTACGAGCAGTACTTC
once - TRBJ1-1 TRBV5-1 CASSFRLGTEAFF TGCGCCAGCAGCTTCCGACTGGGCACTGAAGCTTTCTTT
once TRBD1 TRBJ2-1 TRBV7-3 CASSRQGGWDRNEQFF TGTGCCAGCAGCCGACAGGGGGGATGGGATCGGAATGAGCAGTTCTTC
- - TRBJ1-2 TRBV2 CASSPDRNYGYTF TGTGCCAGCAGCCCGGACAGAAACTATGGCTACACCTTC
once - TRBJ2-7 TRBV27 CASSLGGEQYF TGTGCCAGCAGTTTAGGGGGCGAGCAGTACTTC
- - TRBJ1-5 TRBV15 CATSRVGPDRPQHF TGTGCCACCAGCAGAGTCGGACCAGATCGGCCCCAGCATTTT